This T cell receptor (beta chain) was identified during a study of cytomegalovirus exposure and HLA in healthy donors. Study summary: Counted in an early data release were roughly 81 million unique TCRs from HLA-typed donors.

This CDR3 region has 14 residues. In germline, CDR1 is MNHEY, CDR2 SVGAGI. V lost 2 bases to trimming and J lost 8 bases; unmatched junction nucleotides: 2. Primers: 60 Vbeta forward and 13 Jbeta reverse. Method: immunoSEQ multiplex PCR; TCRdb's copy keeps in-frame clones and lacks some. Of about 78,000 clones in the sample, 60% to 85% were seen once. Concerning this clone: Its antigen remains unknown.

General study points: Later analysis associated a missense DCLRE1C variant with TCR beta V- and J-gene trimming. Researchers reported from a later analysis that most CMV-associated TCR beta chains appeared HLA-restricted. Cytomegalovirus-associated TCR beta chains were listed, numbering roughly 150.

Sequenced: PBMCs. The genes are TRBV6-5 and TRBJ1-6; 8 bases line up with TRBD1. The TCR was taken from a male donor in good health and CMV-seronegative. Here the CDR3 DNA reads TGTGCCAGCAGTTACCAGGGGGCGTATTCACCCCTCCACTTT. It yields the protein CASSYQGAYSPLHF.